The T cell receptor beta chain described here comes from a study of regulatory T cells in long-lasting Graves disease. Notes on the study in general: Persistent disease exhibited a predilection for TRBV28, TRBJ1-2 and TRBJ2-5.

Time point indicated: newly diagnosed GD, antithyroid drugs for less than 3 months. There was RNA extracted from PBMCs, and the TCR library was made from it. Peripheral blood, at around 8.8 milliliters, went into EDTA tubes. Relying on iRepertoire HTBI primers and Arm-PCR of CDR3 regions, the team built TCR beta libraries. TCRdb passed the multiplex PCR reads through MiXCR, listing each CDR3 protein once. The sample holds about half a million distinct CDR3 sequences, about 11% seen once. Comment on this clonotype: Its antigen remains unknown. The junction does not match germline at one end; this may be a read error.

The CDR3 sequence is 12 residues long. Germline V CDR1 and CDR2: MDHEN, SYDVKM. These data were also reused for a study on T cells in Graves' hyperthyroidism and ophthalmopathy. That publication notes: HTBI primers were the set used in a first-round RT-PCR of the TCR CDR3. In blood, most of the thyroid clonotypes expanded above 0.001 were also present.

This chain connects TRBV28 to TRBJ2-7, with TRBD2 as a possible D gene (6 bases). The receptor comes from a woman in her twenties or thirties with Graves disease. Sequenced here: peripheral blood mononuclear cells (PBMCs), sampled at new diagnosis, from a patient treated with antithyroid drugs. The CDR3 nucleotides read TGCGGGGGAACAGTGACAGCCTACGAGCAGTACTTC. It is translated as CGGTVTAYEQYF.